One T cell receptor (beta chain) is described in this entry. These data are taken from a study of cytomegalovirus exposure and HLA in healthy donors. Per the germline V gene, CDR1 is SGHTA and CDR2 is FQGTGA. Trimming took 2 bases from V and 5 from J, leaving 7 bases between them. The CDR3 is made up of 13 amino acids. Primers for the PCR totalled 60 Vbeta and 13 Jbeta. Only in-frame clones appear in the TCRdb table, and some are missing; sequencing was by immunoSEQ multiplex PCR. This listing includes approximately 190,000 clones. The TCR originated in a man younger than 40 in good health and CMV-seronegative. J is TRBJ2-1 and V is TRBV7-3; no reliable D call. Sequencing was carried out using PBMCs. In nucleotides, the CDR3 is TGTGCCAGCAGCTTAGGCCAAAACAATGAGCAGTTCTTC. Amino acids: CASSLGQNNEQFF.